This entry lists 16 T cell receptor beta chains sequenced from one sample in a study of blood T cell repertoires in COVID-19. Method: immunoSEQ multiplex PCR; TCRdb's copy keeps in-frame clones and lacks some. The data hold about 330,000 clones, with approximately 88% observed a single time. Sequenced material: peripheral blood. The receptors here all came from a man younger than 35 who had recovered from COVID-19.

The J gene is TRBJ2-3, the V gene TRBV4-1; 11 bases line up with TRBD1. There are 17 residues in the CDR3. Per the germline V gene, CDR1 is MGHRA and CDR2 is YSYEKL. V was pared by 0 bases and J by 5 bases, with 7 bases of the junction left unmatched. CDR3 DNA sequence: TGCGCCAGCAGCCAAGAAAGGGACAGGGGGAAGAGAGATACGCAGTATTTT. This sequence encodes CASSQERDRGKRDTQYF.

This clone was counted once. The chain carries TRBV5-8 and TRBJ2-1, with D perhaps TRBD2 (6 bases). Looked up from germline, CDR1 is SGHTS and CDR2 is YDEGEE. The V end was cut by 0 bases, the J end by 4 bases, with 11 bases between. The CDR3 is 15 amino acids. The CDR3 region is CASSLDGGSYNEQFF. The CDR3 bases are TGTGCCAGCAGCTTGGACGGGGGAAGTTACAATGAGCAGTTCTTC.

CDR3 in DNA: TGTGCCATCAGTGCAAAGGCGGGGGGGGACAGTAACTACTCACCCCTCCACTTT. Its translation: CAISAKAGGDSNYSPLHF. The chain combines TRBV10-3 with TRBJ1-6, with 7 nucleotides matching TRBD1. V shed 4 bases, J shed 10 bases, and the junction held 19 bases outside the gene matches. CDR1 is ENHRY, CDR2 SYGVKD, per germline. CDR3 length: 18 residues.

The V and J genes are TRBV27 and TRBJ1-2, with D hard to call. The CDR3 spans 13 residues. Deletions cut 6 bases from V and 3 bases from J, with 11 bases between. In germline, CDR1 is MNHEY, CDR2 SMNVEV (reference sequence). The CDR3 region is CASSPGTHYGYTF. DNA for the CDR3: TGTGCCAGCAGCCCGGGAACTCACTATGGCTACACCTTC.

The CDR3 DNA reads as TGCGCCAGCAGAGCTTCGGGGGGAAACACTGAAGCTTTCTTT. Protein: CASRASGGNTEAFF. The J gene is TRBJ1-1, the V gene TRBV5-1, with D maybe TRBD1 (5 bases). The CDR3 has 14 residues. The V end was cut by 5 bases, the J end by 2 bases, with 13 bases between. CDR1 SGHRS and CDR2 YFSETQ come from the germline V gene.

This chain uses TRBV19 with TRBJ2-3, with no clear D. Germline values: CDR1 LNHDA, CDR2 SQIVND (reference sequence). V gave up 4 bases and J gave up 5 bases, with 13 bases separating them. CDR3 length: 14 amino acids. The CDR3 protein is CASSTTPFLDTQYF. DNA of the CDR3: TGTGCCAGTAGTACCACACCTTTCCTAGATACGCAGTATTTT.

Written as DNA, the CDR3 is TGTGCCAGCAGCTTTGGGGGGTATGGACTCACTGAAGCTTTCTTT. Encoded protein: CASSFGGYGLTEAFF. The chain couples TRBV5-4 to TRBJ1-1, with TRBD1 as a possible D gene (5 bases). Germline CDR1 SGHNT, CDR2 YYREEE (reference sequence). V was pared by 2 bases and J by 4 bases, with 15 bases between. This CDR3 has 15 amino acids. The full variable domain, rest sourced from reference TRBV5-4 and TRBJ1-1, is ETGVTQSPTHLIKTRGQQVTLRCSSQSGHNTVSWYQQALGQGPQFIFQYYREEENGRGNFPPRFSGLQFPNYSSELNVNALELDDSALYLCASSFGGYGLTEAFFGQGTRLTVV.

The chain employs TRBV10-2 and TRBJ1-2; D is perhaps TRBD1 (6 bases). The CDR3 is made up of 15 amino acids. The ends were cut back, 2 bases at V and 2 bases at J, with 12 bases in the middle. Looked up from germline, CDR1 is WSHSY and CDR2 is SAAADI. DNA for the CDR3: TGCGCCAGCAGTGAGGAGGACAGTTCCAACTATGGCTACACCTTC. This codes for CASSEEDSSNYGYTF.

V and J are TRBV6-2 or TRBV6-3 and TRBJ2-3, with TRBD1 matching over 12 bases. J lost 2 bases, V lost 5 bases, and 5 bases had no gene match. Germline CDR1 reads MNHEY; CDR2 reads SVGEGT. This CDR3 has 16 amino acids. The CDR3 protein is CASSTLGQGATDTQYF. Here the CDR3 DNA reads TGTGCCAGCAGTACCTTGGGACAGGGGGCCACAGATACGCAGTATTTT.

This clone showed up just once. V is TRBV5-1 and J is TRBJ2-7, with a possible D match to TRBD2 (5 bases). The CDR3 sequence is 12 residues long. Germline V CDR1 and CDR2: SGHRS, YFSETQ. Trimming took off 4 bases at V and 4 bases at J, with 9 bases between the two ends. CDR3 bases: TGCGCCAGCAGCCCCTCGGGGTACGAGCAGTACTTC. Amino acids: CASSPSGYEQYF. Together with reference TRBV5-1 and TRBJ2-7, the CDR3 gives the full variable domain: KAGVTQTPRYLIKTRGQQVTLSCSPISGHRSVSWYQQTPGQGLQFLFEYFSETQRNKGNFPGRFSGRQFSNSRSEMNVSTLELGDSALYLCASSPSGYEQYFGPGTRLTVT.

The rearrangement uses TRBV7-9 and TRBJ2-3; a weak D match, TRBD1 (5 bases). CDR3 size: 13 residues. Trimming stripped 8 bases from V and 0 bases from J, with 9 bases between. Germline V lookup: CDR1 SEHNR, CDR2 FQNEAQ (reference sequence). CDR3 residues: CASQGTSTDTQYF. The CDR3 nucleotides are TGTGCCAGCCAGGGCACTAGCACAGATACGCAGTATTTT.

This chain joins TRBV13 and TRBJ2-1, with 11 bases that match TRBD2. The CDR3 length is 18 residues. With V trimmed by 5 bases and J by 8 bases, 17 bases remained unmatched. In germline, CDR1 is PRHDT, CDR2 FYEKMQ (reference sequence). Here the CDR3 reads CASSPPRLAGIPWDEQFF. The CDR3 region has the DNA TGTGCCAGCAGCCCACCCCGACTAGCGGGGATCCCATGGGATGAGCAGTTCTTC. Combining the CDR3 with reference TRBV13 and TRBJ2-1 gives the whole variable domain AAGVIQSPRHLIKEKRETATLKCYPIPRHDTVYWYQQGPGQDPQFLISFYEKMQSDKGSIPDRFSAQQFSDYHSELNMSSLELGDSALYFCASSPPRLAGIPWDEQFFGPGTRLTVL.

The chain joins TRBV7-2 to TRBJ2-1; 9 bases line up with TRBD2. J lost 4 bases, V lost 5 bases, and 6 bases had no gene match. This CDR3 is built from 15 residues. Germline CDR1 SGHTA, CDR2 FQGNSA. CDR3 nucleotide sequence: TGTGCCAGCAGCAACCAGCGGGGGGAATACAATGAGCAGTTCTTC. Protein product: CASSNQRGEYNEQFF.

In its sample, this clone was seen a few times. The V call is TRBV4-1, the J call TRBJ2-1; 8 nucleotides agree with TRBD2. Germline CDR1 is MGHRA and CDR2 is YSYEKL. With V trimmed by 8 bases and J by 4 bases, 7 bases remained unmatched. The CDR3 length is 14 residues. CDR3 nucleotide sequence: TGCGCCAGCCTACCGGGACTAGGGTACAATGAGCAGTTCTTC. It is translated as CASLPGLGYNEQFF.

The chain couples TRBV19 to TRBJ2-7; TRBD2 matches at 10 bases. The CDR3 is 14 amino acids. J gave up 6 bases and V 8 bases, and 10 bases lay outside the gene matches. Germline V gene sequence: CDR1 LNHDA, CDR2 SQIVND (reference sequence). The DNA for the CDR3 is TGTGCCAGTGGCCCTAGCGGGAGCGCGTCCGAGCAGTACTTC. Its protein product is CASGPSGSASEQYF.

The CDR3 DNA reads TGTGCCAGCAACGCAAGGGAGAGTGGAGAGCAGTACTTC. It codes for CASNARESGEQYF. This sequence joins TRBV2 and TRBJ2-7, with D maybe TRBD2 (5 bases). This CDR3 has 13 amino acids. CDR1 and CDR2 (germline): SNHLY, FYNNEI. Trimming removed 7 bases from V and 7 bases from J, with 17 bases in between.